The clone carrying this T cell receptor beta chain has more than one count but fewer than ten. Antigen unknown. In germline, CDR1 is SGHAT, CDR2 FQNNGV. This CDR3 spans 16 amino acids. J lost 1 base, V lost 5 bases, and 9 bases had no gene match. The data were taken from a study of CD8+ T cells in alopecia areata. Treatment indicated: oral pan-JAK inhibitor, 5-10 mg twice daily. Cell sorting was applied to PBMCs, and CD4+ and CD8+ T cells were collected. RNA, once extracted, was reverse transcribed into cDNA for use as the sequencing template. Method: immunoSEQ multiplex PCR; TCRdb's copy keeps in-frame clones and lacks some. Of 90,000 to 150,000 clones in the sample, 53% were seen once. Findings and limits, study-wide: Tofacitinib significantly decreased scalp clonality and expanded CD8+ clones among top 100.

The TCR sequence derives from a human donor with alopecia areata. J is TRBJ1-1 and V is TRBV11-2, with TRBD1 matching 8 bases. The sample was CD4+ T cells sorted from blood, taken at week 4, from a patient treated with tofacitinib. For the CDR3, the DNA is TGTGCCAGCAGCCCCCGCCGGGACAGGAGGAACACTGAAGCTTTCTTT. This sequence encodes CASSPRRDRRNTEAFF.